A selection of T cell receptor beta chains follows, all from one sample in a study of T cell responses to AZD1222 COVID-19 vaccine. Clones were sequenced by immunoSEQ multiplex PCR, and TCRdb holds only the in-frame ones, with some missing. The data hold under 150,000 clones, with about 90% observed a single time. The material was peripheral blood, obtained on day 0 of AZD1222 vaccination. The source is an adult in good health. CDR3s include the opening cysteine and the closing phenylalanine or tryptophan. The order of the fields is V gene, J gene, CDR3 protein.

>TRBV6-5|TRBJ2-1
CASRRNNEQFF
>TRBV7-9|TRBJ1-2
CASSLGSDYGYTF
>TRBV18|TRBJ1-3
CASSRSGGLSGNTIYF
>TRBV4-3|TRBJ1-5
CASSQDRVQPQHF
>TRBV28|TRBJ1-4
CASSLPQGNNEKLFF
>TRBV3-1/TRBV3-2|TRBJ2-3
CASMAGGKNTDTQYF
>TRBV13|TRBJ2-7
CASRRRWGLAGAYEQYF
>TRBV7-3|TRBJ2-3
CASSLTRADTQYF
>TRBV6-5|TRBJ2-3
CASGGSTDTQYF
>TRBV9|TRBJ2-1
CASSTGVGTGSNEQFF
>TRBV20-1|TRBJ2-7
CSASFGQGDEQYF
>TRBV7-2|TRBJ2-3
CASSLEATGWSDTQYF
>TRBV10-3|TRBJ1-5
CAISESSDSNQPQHF
>TRBV7-9|TRBJ1-6
CASSRDRISSYNSPLHF
>TRBV6-5|TRBJ1-2
CAIREGSYGYTF
>TRBV7-3|TRBJ2-5
CASSSSGQYQETQYF
>TRBV18|TRBJ1-3
CASSSARSGNTIYF
>TRBV9|TRBJ1-2
CASSTRTGLAYTF
>TRBV9|TRBJ2-1
CASSEINNEQFF
>TRBV6-2/TRBV6-3|TRBJ2-7
CASSPTGYEQYF
>TRBV2|TRBJ1-1
CASSGQKGTEAFF
>TRBV5-1|TRBJ2-5
CASSSQTSGSETQYF
>TRBV19|TRBJ2-5
CASGGSRQETQYF
>TRBV6-5|TRBJ1-2
CASSPTGGNYGYTF
>TRBV2|TRBJ1-5
CASSGIGVGQPQHF
>TRBV5-8|TRBJ1-1
CASSLAVLSEAFF
>TRBV5-1|TRBJ2-1
CASSPSGEGHNEQFF
>TRBV27|TRBJ2-7
CASSLGLLYEQYF
>TRBV9|TRBJ1-5
CASSPRTGGQPQHF
>TRBV5-1|TRBJ2-7
CASSSGTPRGEQYF
>TRBV4-1|TRBJ1-2
CASSQSGGYTF
>TRBV7-2|TRBJ2-7
CASSLAVSSYEQYF
>TRBV4-2|TRBJ1-1
CASSQEMRGFTEAFF
>TRBV7-3|TRBJ2-5
CASSYQGGGMETQYF
>TRBV14|TRBJ1-5
CASSGGLTQPQHF
>TRBV5-4|TRBJ1-4
CASSMTTNEKLFF
>TRBV6-5|TRBJ2-7
CASTKEVFTYEQYF
>TRBV5-5|TRBJ2-7
CASSFAAGSPYEQYF
>TRBV7-2|TRBJ1-6
CASSNMRSEGLYNSPLHF
>TRBV4-3|TRBJ1-6
CASSPRGSSPLHF
>TRBV2|TRBJ2-4
CASSEESDRGYAKNIQYF
>TRBV5-1|TRBJ1-1
CASSQQTETQAFF
>TRBV19|TRBJ1-2
CASSNVGTSANYGYTF
>TRBV5-6|TRBJ2-5
CASSWVQGEETQYF
>TRBV5-4|TRBJ2-2
CASSAGRQRTGELFF
>TRBV5-1|TRBJ2-1
CASSLTLAGGYEQFF
>TRBV6-6|TRBJ2-1
CASSSSNTQYNEQFF
>TRBV6-2/TRBV6-3|TRBJ1-2
CASSYTSYGYTF
>TRBV10-1|TRBJ1-1
CASTLDRKTEAFF
>TRBV11-1|TRBJ1-1
CASSFSGTTEAFF
>TRBV28|TRBJ2-1
CASSPQRDYNEQFF
>TRBV28|TRBJ2-7
CASSLRGEQYF